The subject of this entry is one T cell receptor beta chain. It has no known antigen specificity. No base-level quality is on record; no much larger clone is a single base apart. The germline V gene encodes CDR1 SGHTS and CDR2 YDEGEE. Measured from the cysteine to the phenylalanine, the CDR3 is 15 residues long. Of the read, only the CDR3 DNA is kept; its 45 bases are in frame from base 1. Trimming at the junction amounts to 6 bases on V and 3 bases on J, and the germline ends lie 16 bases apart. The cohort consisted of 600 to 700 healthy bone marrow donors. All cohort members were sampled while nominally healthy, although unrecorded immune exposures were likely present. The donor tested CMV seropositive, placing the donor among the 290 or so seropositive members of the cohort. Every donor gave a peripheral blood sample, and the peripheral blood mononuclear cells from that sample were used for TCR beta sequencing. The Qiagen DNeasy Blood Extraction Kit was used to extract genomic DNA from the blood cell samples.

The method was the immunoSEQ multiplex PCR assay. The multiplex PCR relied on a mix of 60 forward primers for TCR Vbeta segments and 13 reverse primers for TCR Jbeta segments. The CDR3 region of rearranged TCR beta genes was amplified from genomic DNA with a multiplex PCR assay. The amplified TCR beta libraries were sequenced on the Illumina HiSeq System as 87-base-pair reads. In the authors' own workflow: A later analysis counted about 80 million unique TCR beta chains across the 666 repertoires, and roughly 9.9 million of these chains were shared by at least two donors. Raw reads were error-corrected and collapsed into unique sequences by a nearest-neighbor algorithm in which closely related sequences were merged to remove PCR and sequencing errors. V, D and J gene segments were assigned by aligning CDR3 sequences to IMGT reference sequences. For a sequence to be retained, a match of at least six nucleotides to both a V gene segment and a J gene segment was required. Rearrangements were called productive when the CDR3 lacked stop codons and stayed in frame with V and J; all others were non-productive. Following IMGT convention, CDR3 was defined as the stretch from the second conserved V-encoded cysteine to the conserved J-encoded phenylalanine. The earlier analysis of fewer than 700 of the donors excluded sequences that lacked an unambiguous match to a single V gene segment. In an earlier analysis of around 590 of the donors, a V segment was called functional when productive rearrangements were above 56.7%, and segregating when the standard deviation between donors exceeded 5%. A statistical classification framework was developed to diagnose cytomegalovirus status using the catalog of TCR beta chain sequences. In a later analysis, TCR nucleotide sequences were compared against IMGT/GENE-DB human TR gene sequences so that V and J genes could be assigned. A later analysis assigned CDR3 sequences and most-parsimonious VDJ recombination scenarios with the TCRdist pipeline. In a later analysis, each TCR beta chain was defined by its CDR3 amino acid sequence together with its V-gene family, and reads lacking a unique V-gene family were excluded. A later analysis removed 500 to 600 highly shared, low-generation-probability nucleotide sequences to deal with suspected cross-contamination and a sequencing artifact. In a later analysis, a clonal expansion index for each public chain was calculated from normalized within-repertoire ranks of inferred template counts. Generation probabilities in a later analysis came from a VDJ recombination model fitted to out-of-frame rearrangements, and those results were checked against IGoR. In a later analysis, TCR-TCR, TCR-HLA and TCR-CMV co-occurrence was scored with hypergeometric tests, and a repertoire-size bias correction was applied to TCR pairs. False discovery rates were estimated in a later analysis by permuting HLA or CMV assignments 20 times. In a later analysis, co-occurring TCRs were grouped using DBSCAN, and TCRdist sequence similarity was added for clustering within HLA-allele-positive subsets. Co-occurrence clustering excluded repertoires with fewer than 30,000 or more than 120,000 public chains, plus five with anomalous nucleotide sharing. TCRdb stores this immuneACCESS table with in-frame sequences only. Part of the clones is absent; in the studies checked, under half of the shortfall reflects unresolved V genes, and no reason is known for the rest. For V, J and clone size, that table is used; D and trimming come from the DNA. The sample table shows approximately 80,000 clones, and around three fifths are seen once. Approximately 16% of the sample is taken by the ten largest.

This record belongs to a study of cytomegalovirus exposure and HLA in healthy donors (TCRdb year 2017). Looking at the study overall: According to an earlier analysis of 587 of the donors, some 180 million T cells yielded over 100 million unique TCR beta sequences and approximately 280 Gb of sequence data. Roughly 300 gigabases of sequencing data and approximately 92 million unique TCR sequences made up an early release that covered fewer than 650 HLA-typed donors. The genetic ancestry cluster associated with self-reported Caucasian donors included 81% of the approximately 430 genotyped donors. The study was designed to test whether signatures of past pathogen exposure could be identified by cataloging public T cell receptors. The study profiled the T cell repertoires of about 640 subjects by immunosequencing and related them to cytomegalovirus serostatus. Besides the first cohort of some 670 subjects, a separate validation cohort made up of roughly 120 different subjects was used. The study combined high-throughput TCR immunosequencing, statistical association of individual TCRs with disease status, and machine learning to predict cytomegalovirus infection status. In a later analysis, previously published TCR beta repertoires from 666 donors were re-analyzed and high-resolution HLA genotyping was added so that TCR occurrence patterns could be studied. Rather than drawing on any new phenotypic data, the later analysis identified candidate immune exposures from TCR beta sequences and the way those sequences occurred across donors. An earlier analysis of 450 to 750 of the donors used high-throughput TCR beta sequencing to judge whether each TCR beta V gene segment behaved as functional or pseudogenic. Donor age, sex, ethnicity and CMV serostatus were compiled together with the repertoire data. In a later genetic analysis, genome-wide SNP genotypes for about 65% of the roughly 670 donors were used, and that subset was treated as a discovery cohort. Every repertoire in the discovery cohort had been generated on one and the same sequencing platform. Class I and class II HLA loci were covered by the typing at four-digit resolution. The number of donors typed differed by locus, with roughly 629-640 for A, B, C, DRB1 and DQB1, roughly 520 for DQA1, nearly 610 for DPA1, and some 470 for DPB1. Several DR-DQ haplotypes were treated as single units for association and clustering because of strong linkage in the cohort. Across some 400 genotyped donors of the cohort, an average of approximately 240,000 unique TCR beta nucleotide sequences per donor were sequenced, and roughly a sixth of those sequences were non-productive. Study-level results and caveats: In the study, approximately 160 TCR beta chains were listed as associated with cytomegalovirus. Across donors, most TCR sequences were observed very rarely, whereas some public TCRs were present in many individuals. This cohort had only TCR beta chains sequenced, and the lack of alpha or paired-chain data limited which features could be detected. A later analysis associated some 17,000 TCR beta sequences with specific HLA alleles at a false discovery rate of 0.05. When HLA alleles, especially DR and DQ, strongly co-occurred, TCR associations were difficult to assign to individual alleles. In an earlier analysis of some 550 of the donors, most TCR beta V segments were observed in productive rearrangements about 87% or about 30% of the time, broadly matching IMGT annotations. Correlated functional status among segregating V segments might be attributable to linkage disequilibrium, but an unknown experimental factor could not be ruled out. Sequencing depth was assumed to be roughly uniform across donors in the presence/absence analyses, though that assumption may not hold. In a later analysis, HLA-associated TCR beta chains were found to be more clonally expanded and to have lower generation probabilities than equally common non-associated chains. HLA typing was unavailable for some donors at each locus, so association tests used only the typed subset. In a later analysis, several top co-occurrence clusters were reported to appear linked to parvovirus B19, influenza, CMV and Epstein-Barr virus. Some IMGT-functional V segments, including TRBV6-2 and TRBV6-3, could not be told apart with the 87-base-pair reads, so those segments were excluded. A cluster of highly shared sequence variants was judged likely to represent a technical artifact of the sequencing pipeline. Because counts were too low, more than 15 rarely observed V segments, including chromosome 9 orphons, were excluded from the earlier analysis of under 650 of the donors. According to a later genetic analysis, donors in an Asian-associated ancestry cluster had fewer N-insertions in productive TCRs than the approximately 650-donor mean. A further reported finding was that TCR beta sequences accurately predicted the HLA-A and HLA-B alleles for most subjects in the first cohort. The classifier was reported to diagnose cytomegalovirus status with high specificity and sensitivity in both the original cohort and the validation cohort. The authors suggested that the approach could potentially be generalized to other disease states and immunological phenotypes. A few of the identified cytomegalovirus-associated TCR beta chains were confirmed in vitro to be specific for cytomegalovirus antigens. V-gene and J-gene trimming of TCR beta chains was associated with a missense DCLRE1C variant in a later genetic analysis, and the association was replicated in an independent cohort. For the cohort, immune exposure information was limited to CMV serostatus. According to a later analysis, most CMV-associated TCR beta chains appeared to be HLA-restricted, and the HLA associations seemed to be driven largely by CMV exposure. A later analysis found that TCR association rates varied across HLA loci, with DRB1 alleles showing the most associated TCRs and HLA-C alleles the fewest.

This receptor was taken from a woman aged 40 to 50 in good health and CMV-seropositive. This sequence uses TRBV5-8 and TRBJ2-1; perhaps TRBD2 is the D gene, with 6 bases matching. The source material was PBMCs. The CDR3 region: CASNLHVTSYNEQFF. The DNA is TGTGCCAGCAACCTCCATGTGACTAGCTACAATGAGCAGTTCTTC.